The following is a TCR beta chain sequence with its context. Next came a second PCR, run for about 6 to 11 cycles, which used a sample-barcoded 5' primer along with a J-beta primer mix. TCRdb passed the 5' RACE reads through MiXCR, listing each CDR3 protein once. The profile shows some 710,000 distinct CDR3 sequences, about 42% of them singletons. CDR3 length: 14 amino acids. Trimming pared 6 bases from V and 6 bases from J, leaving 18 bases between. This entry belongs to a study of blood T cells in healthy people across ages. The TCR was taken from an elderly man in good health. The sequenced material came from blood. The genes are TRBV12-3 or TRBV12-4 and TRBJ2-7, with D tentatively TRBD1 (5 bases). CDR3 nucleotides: TGTGCCAGCAGCCTTCAGGGTTCTAAGGGCGAGCAGTACTTC. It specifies CASSLQGSKGEQYF.